This TCR beta chain was retrieved from a study of CD8 T cells in Susac syndrome. Whole-study context: Within the sequenced Susac syndrome patient group, five or six exhibited active disease and fewer than ten were in remission. Treatment status at blood draw for the Susac syndrome patients was therapy-naive, corticosteroids, or intravenous immunoglobulin alone.

Reverse transcription used about 0.5 to 1 ug RNA and random hexamers. TCRdb ran MiXCR on the immunoSEQ multiplex PCR reads and lists one entry per CDR3 protein. The sample includes about 80,000 distinct CDR3 sequences, approximately 94% of them seen just once. This CDR3 is 15 amino acids long. Germline assignment: CDR1 SNHLY and CDR2 FYNNEI. The junction had 5 bases not matched to a gene; V was cut back by 4 bases and J by 0 bases. Sequencing of TCR beta was performed on blood CD8+ and CD4+ T cells. Findings and caveats of the study: It was acknowledged in the study that the number of individuals who were included in its TCR sequencing and HLA analysis was relatively small.

Comment on this clonotype: Its target is not known.

The gene calls are TRBV2 and TRBJ1-1; TRBD1 agrees at 7 bases. The sequencing input was CD4+ T cells from PBMCs. The clonotype originates from a human donor with Susac syndrome. DNA of the CDR3: TGTGCCAGCAGTGTAGGAAGGGGGCTGAACACTGAAGCTTTCTTT. Translated: CASSVGRGLNTEAFF.